Shown below are 27 T cell receptor beta chains from a single sample sequenced in a study of blood T cell repertoires in COVID-19. Measured with immunoSEQ multiplex PCR; TCRdb has only the in-frame clones, and not every one. Seen here are a few hundred thousand clones, less than 90% observed once, and the top ten hold 1%. The sample was PBMCs or T cells enriched from blood (not recorded which). These receptors were taken from a woman aged 30 to 39 who had recovered from COVID-19.

The chain carries TRBV28 and TRBJ1-2; TRBD1 might be the D (6 bases). The germline V gene encodes CDR1 MDHEN and CDR2 SYDVKM. CDR3 length: 15 amino acids. V was cut by 3 bases and J by 4 bases, with 15 bases left in between. The CDR3 reads CASSFEDSRFYGYTF. CDR3 nucleotides: TGTGCCAGCAGTTTTGAGGACAGTCGGTTCTATGGCTACACCTTC.

The chain is built from TRBV5-8 and TRBJ1-6, with D unresolved. CDR1 is SGHTS, CDR2 YDEGEE, per germline. V was cut by 1 base and J by 8 bases, with 13 bases left in between. CDR3 length equals 15 residues. The CDR3 here is CASSLIRPEYSPLHF. The DNA for the CDR3 is TGTGCCAGCAGCTTGATCAGGCCAGAATATTCACCCCTCCACTTT.

In nucleotides, the CDR3 is TGTGCCAGCAGCAAAGGGACAGGCAATCAGCCCCAGCATTTT. This sequence encodes CASSKGTGNQPQHF. V usage is TRBV7-6 and J usage is TRBJ1-5; TRBD1 aligns across 7 bases. With 5 bases clipped from V and 2 bases from J, the junction kept 3 bases outside the gene matches. CDR3 length equals 14 residues. From germline, CDR1 is SGHVS and CDR2 FNYEAQ.

The chain recombines TRBV5-6 with TRBJ1-2; 9 bases are a match to TRBD1. The CDR3 contains 14 residues. Germline V gene lookup returns CDR1 SGHDT and CDR2 YYEEEE. With 1 base clipped from V and 4 bases from J, the junction kept 2 bases outside the gene matches. The CDR3: CASSLRQGVYGYTF. The CDR3 nucleotides read TGTGCCAGCAGCTTGAGACAGGGGGTCTATGGCTACACCTTC.

The V call is TRBV29-1, the J call TRBJ1-2, with 8 bases aligning to TRBD1. Germline trimming cut 4 bases from V and 4 bases from J; bases unmatched to any gene: 14. Germline V gives CDR1 SQVTM, CDR2 ANQGSEA. This CDR3 region has 16 residues. The chain's CDR3 is CSVVPGTGPAAYGYTF. The CDR3, as DNA: TGCAGCGTTGTCCCCGGGACAGGTCCGGCCGCCTATGGCTACACCTTC.

This chain joins TRBV28 and TRBJ2-3; maybe TRBD2 (6 bases). CDR1 and CDR2 from the germline V gene are MDHEN and SYDVKM. V lost 2 bases to trimming and J lost 4 bases, with 10 bases between them. This CDR3 contains 14 residues. CDR3 nucleotides: TGTGCCAGCAGTTTACGGGGGTCGGCAGATACGCAGTATTTT. Its translation: CASSLRGSADTQYF.

This clone appeared a single time. V usage is TRBV11-2 and J usage is TRBJ2-5, with unresolved D. The CDR3 is made up of 14 amino acids. The V end was cut by 2 bases, the J end by 4 bases, with 11 bases between. Germline loops: CDR1 SGHAT, CDR2 FQNNGV. The DNA of the CDR3 is TGTGCCAGCAGCTTAAATGCGGTGGCAGAGACCCAGTACTTC. Amino acids: CASSLNAVAETQYF.

The chain couples TRBV7-8 to TRBJ1-3; TRBD1 agrees at 8 bases. From germline, CDR1 is SGHVS and CDR2 FQNEAQ. The CDR3 length is 15 residues. With 5 bases clipped from V and 4 bases from J, the junction kept 7 bases outside the gene matches. CDR3 region: CASSPDRTGGNTIYF. The CDR3 bases are TGTGCCAGCAGCCCAGACAGGACAGGGGGAAACACCATATATTTT.

The CDR3 region has the DNA TGTGCCAGCAGTTTATTAGCGGGGGAAGAGACCCAGTACTTC. Its protein is CASSLLAGEETQYF. The chain is built from TRBV28 and TRBJ2-5; 9 bases match TRBD2. V lost 1 base, J lost 3 bases, and 0 bases stayed unmatched. Germline V gene data show CDR1 as MDHEN and CDR2 as SYDVKM. This CDR3 has 14 amino acids.

V gene TRBV5-4 combines with J gene TRBJ1-1; TRBD1 agrees at 8 bases. Trimming removed 7 bases from V and 3 bases from J; junction bases left unmatched: 8. Germline CDR1 is SGHNT and CDR2 is YYREEE (reference sequence). There are 14 residues in the CDR3. The CDR3 region is CASERQGWDTEAFF. The CDR3 DNA reads TGTGCCAGCGAGAGACAGGGGTGGGACACTGAAGCTTTCTTT.

V and J are TRBV28 and TRBJ1-4; 8 bases are shared with TRBD1. The V and J ends lost 2 bases and 8 bases, in that order; junction bases with no gene match: 10. The CDR3 extends over 16 amino acids. Germline CDR1 and CDR2: MDHEN and SYDVKM. CDR3 bases: TGTGCCAGCAGTTTAGGGCCCGGGACAGGCAAGGAAAAACTGTTTTTT. Amino acid sequence: CASSLGPGTGKEKLFF.

This chain uses TRBV20-1 with TRBJ2-7, with D possibly matching TRBD2 (5 bases). The CDR3 totals 15 residues. CDR1 is DFQATT and CDR2 is SNEGSKA in the germline V gene (reference sequence). Trimming removed 3 bases from V and 1 base from J, with 16 bases in between. CDR3 sequence (DNA): TGCAGTGCTAGTGTAAGGAGGCCCCAGTCCTACGAGCAGTACTTC. This translates into CSASVRRPQSYEQYF.

V usage is TRBV19 and J usage is TRBJ1-2; 11 nucleotides match TRBD1. The CDR3 is 14 residues long. Trimming at V came to 7 bases and at J to 4 bases, leaving 5 bases not matched to a gene. CDR1 is LNHDA and CDR2 is SQIVND in the germline V gene (reference sequence). Written as DNA, the CDR3 is TGTGCCAGTACCCGGGACAGGGGGACCTATGGCTACACCTTC. Protein: CASTRDRGTYGYTF.

To note about this clone: One end of the junction varies from germline; a read error may be responsible. The J gene is TRBJ1-1, the V gene TRBV20-1; D gene ambiguous. Germline V gene sequence: CDR1 DFQATT, CDR2 SNEGSKA (reference sequence). The CDR3 runs 8 residues. The CDR3, as DNA: TGCAGTGCTACAGGCCTTTGGTTT. Residues: CSATGLWF.

This rearrangement joins TRBV5-1 to TRBJ2-7; possibly TRBD2 for D (7 bases). Germline CDR1 and CDR2: SGHRS and YFSETQ. Trimming shortened V by 0 bases and J by 4 bases, and 17 bases separated the two germline ends. The CDR3 runs to 16 residues. The DNA for the CDR3 is TGCGCCAGCAGCTTGGTCCGTGGGGGGGCCGGGTACGAGCAGTACTTC. Amino acid sequence: CASSLVRGGAGYEQYF. Drawing the rest from reference TRBV5-1 and TRBJ2-7, the complete variable domain is KAGVTQTPRYLIKTRGQQVTLSCSPISGHRSVSWYQQTPGQGLQFLFEYFSETQRNKGNFPGRFSGRQFSNSRSEMNVSTLELGDSALYLCASSLVRGGAGYEQYFGPGTRLTVT.

The rearrangement uses TRBV7-9 and TRBJ1-4, with 8 nucleotides matching TRBD1. V lost 1 base to trimming and J lost 8 bases; unmatched junction nucleotides: 3. Germline values: CDR1 SEHNR, CDR2 FQNEAQ (reference sequence). This CDR3 spans 14 amino acids. The CDR3 loop reads CASSLGTGREKLFF. CDR3 coding DNA: TGTGCCAGCAGCTTAGGGACAGGGAGAGAAAAACTGTTTTTT.

The chain couples TRBV4-3 to TRBJ2-5, with TRBD1 identical over 9 bases. Germline V gives CDR1 LGHNA, CDR2 YSLEER. V lost 4 bases to trimming and J lost 5 bases; unmatched junction nucleotides: 8. This CDR3 is 15 amino acids long. The CDR3 nucleotides are TGCGCCAGCAGCCGAGAGGACAGGGGTTACGAGACCCAGTACTTC. This codes for CASSREDRGYETQYF.

V and J are TRBV5-1 and TRBJ2-3, with 8 bases identical to TRBD1. With 0 bases clipped from V and 2 bases from J, the junction kept 5 bases outside the gene matches. The CDR3 spans 16 residues. The V gene's germline CDR1 is SGHRS and CDR2 YFSETQ. In DNA, the CDR3 is TGCGCCAGCAGCTTGGGACAGGGGTTGGCCACAGATACGCAGTATTTT. This sequence encodes CASSLGQGLATDTQYF.

In this sample, this clone turned up once. V and J are TRBV19 and TRBJ1-6, with 7 bases lining up with TRBD1. V dropped 6 bases and J dropped 7; count of bases not matched to a gene: 9. Per germline, CDR1 LNHDA and CDR2 SQIVND (reference sequence). The CDR3 spans 15 residues. The CDR3: CASSAWGQLNSPLHF. CDR3 sequence (DNA): TGTGCCAGTAGCGCCTGGGGACAGCTAAATTCACCCCTCCACTTT.

V usage is TRBV19 and J usage is TRBJ1-5, with D unresolved. CDR1 is LNHDA and CDR2 is SQIVND in the germline V gene (reference sequence). V dropped 2 bases and J dropped 0 bases, with 8 bases sitting between them. The CDR3 sequence is 15 residues long. DNA of the CDR3: TGTGCCAGTAGTATAAGCAAGAATAGCAATCAGCCCCAGCATTTT. It is translated as CASSISKNSNQPQHF.

The chain links TRBV2 to TRBJ2-7; 9 bases line up with TRBD1. Germline CDR1 and CDR2: SNHLY and FYNNEI. The CDR3 extends over 15 amino acids. After removal of 7 bases from V and 5 bases from J, the junction contained 12 bases not matched to a gene. In DNA form, the CDR3 reads TGTGCCAGCACCACGGGGAGGACAGGGGCCGACGAGCAGTACTTC. This translates into CASTTGRTGADEQYF.

V usage is TRBV19 and J usage is TRBJ2-2; no firm D call. The CDR3 is 15 residues long. From germline, CDR1 is LNHDA and CDR2 SQIVND (reference sequence). V dropped 7 bases and J dropped 0 bases, with 12 bases sitting between them. Here the CDR3 DNA reads TGTGCCAGTAAGGCCGGCAGGTCGAACACCGGGGAGCTGTTTTTT. Translated, it gives CASKAGRSNTGELFF.

The chain links TRBV28 to TRBJ1-6; 11 bases align to TRBD1. Germline-derived CDR1 and CDR2 are MDHEN and SYDVKM. Losses at the gene ends were 9 bases for V and 6 bases for J; bases not matched to a gene: 10. The CDR3 has 16 residues. The CDR3 spells CASSGGQGARNSPLHF. In DNA form, the CDR3 reads TGTGCCAGTAGCGGTGGACAGGGGGCGCGTAATTCACCCCTCCACTTT.

The chain employs TRBV30 and TRBJ1-1, with TRBD1 matching 8 bases. CDR3 length: 17 residues. V lost 2 bases, J lost 2 bases, and 13 bases stayed unmatched. From germline, CDR1 is GTSNPN and CDR2 SVGIG (reference sequence). CDR3 sequence reads: CAWSPLLGGQVNTEAFF. The CDR3 coding sequence is TGTGCCTGGAGTCCATTACTGGGGGGACAGGTTAACACTGAAGCTTTCTTT.

The V call is TRBV28, the J call TRBJ1-2; the D is unclear. The germline V and J ends were trimmed by 6 bases and 2 bases, with 19 bases remaining between them. The V gene's germline CDR1 is MDHEN and CDR2 SYDVKM. The CDR3 loop spans 16 amino acids. The CDR3 loop reads CASSQTRESVNYGYTF. Here the CDR3 DNA reads TGTGCCAGCAGCCAAACCCGGGAGAGCGTAAACTATGGCTACACCTTC.

The J gene is TRBJ1-5, the V gene TRBV7-9; D gene ambiguous. Deletions cut 5 bases from V and 3 bases from J, with 8 bases between. The germline gives CDR1 SEHNR, CDR2 FQNEAQ (reference sequence). The CDR3 sequence is 13 residues long. In DNA form, the CDR3 reads TGTGCCAGCAGCCCGCGGGCCAATCAGCCCCAGCATTTT. It translates to CASSPRANQPQHF.

The rearrangement links TRBV19 to TRBJ2-3; D may be TRBD1 (5 bases). Trimming took 9 bases from V and 0 from J, leaving 16 bases between them. CDR3 size: 15 residues. Germline CDR1 and CDR2: LNHDA and SQIVND (reference sequence). For the CDR3, the DNA is TGTGCCAGACACGCCATCGGACAAAGCACAGATACGCAGTATTTT. It is translated as CARHAIGQSTDTQYF.